This T cell receptor beta chain appears in the sequencing data of a study of long-term antiretroviral therapy in people with HIV. Study summary: The 2015 immediate-ART recommendation was preceded by the earliest samples by about a decade. Study findings and constraints: HIV repertoire CDR3 lengths ranged less widely than those of controls. Specimen acquisition occurred between the mid-2000s and the late 2010s, potentially under older ART regimens.

Treatment locations for all participants with HIV were in the United States. immunoSEQ v3.0 was run at survey level. Repertoires were generated with immunoSEQ multiplex PCR, while TCRdb's copy carries only in-frame clones and drops some. The sample gives 8,000 to 10,000 clones, roughly 77% of which show up once; approximately 17% is in the top ten. Germline-derived CDR1 and CDR2 are SGHAT and FQNNGV. The junction had 6 bases not matched to a gene; V was cut back by 5 bases and J by 3 bases. The CDR3 loop spans 15 amino acids. Concerning this clone: What it recognizes is unknown.

This TCR was sampled from a man aged 35 to 55 with HIV. Source: unsorted PBMCs, taken 0.7 years after starting antiretroviral therapy. This rearrangement joins TRBV11-2 to TRBJ2-3; 9 positions match TRBD1. Here the CDR3 reads CASSQGTGRTDTQYF. The DNA for the CDR3 is TGTGCCAGCAGCCAGGGGACAGGGCGTACAGATACGCAGTATTTT. The entire variable domain, with the rest obtained from reference TRBV11-2 and TRBJ2-3, is as follows: EAGVAQSPRYKIIEKRQSVAFWCNPISGHATLYWYQQILGQGPKLLIQFQNNGVVDDSQLPKDRFSAERLKGVDSTLKIQPAKLEDSAVYLCASSQGTGRTDTQYFGPGTRLTVL.